This entry describes one T cell receptor (beta chain). It has no known antigen specificity. No base quality information exists; no much larger clone differs at one position. Taken from the germline V gene, the CDR1 and CDR2 loops are LGHNT and FRNRAP. The CDR3 holds 14 amino acids from the cysteine to the phenylalanine. The CDR3 DNA has 42 bases and is translated from base 1. The V and J ends are trimmed by 7 bases and 4 bases, leaving 16 bases between them. TCRbeta CDR3 regions were amplified from genomic DNA by means of the immunoSEQ Assay, a bias-controlled multiplex PCR. Turning to the authors' computational methods: The number of nucleated cells in each sample was estimated by amplification of reference gene primers within the assay. To quantify the absolute abundance of each unique TCRbeta CDR3 rearrangement, sequence reads were collapsed and filtered. For each sample, productive Simpson clonality was calculated as the square root of Simpson's diversity index across productive rearrangements. Entries here come from immuneACCESS through TCRdb and include only in-frame sequences with V and J called. Some clones fail to appear in such tables; in the studies checked, an unresolved V gene covers under half of the shortfall, and the cause of the remainder is unknown. V and J calls and clone size follow that table, whereas D and trimming were derived from the DNA. A total of about 230,000 clones appear in this sample, roughly 84% of them only once. About 2.3% of the sample belongs to the ten largest clones.

The data are from a study of blood T cell repertoires in COVID-19 (TCRdb year 2020). Regarding the complete study: Samples from collaborators originated in the United States, Italy and Spain and spanned both the acute and convalescent phases of COVID-19. Samples came from the ongoing ImmuneRACE study (first 160 participants) plus 1,254 subjects from 6 global collaborators. The repertoires were released in a freely available public database intended as a resource for research on the immune response to SARS-CoV-2. HLA class I and class II types, where available, came from metadata supplied by the sample provider rather than from assay-based typing. Deeply sampled blood TCRbeta repertoires from subjects exposed to, actively infected with, or recovered from COVID-19 were included in the dataset. The sample metadata nearly always contained a de-identified subject ID, COVID-19 status, age in years and sex. The prospective study material was composed of cDNA or gDNA derived from T cells, B-cell-depleted T cells, or PBMCs. General findings and caveats noted by the study authors: The quantity of clinical and demographic metadata differed by source and by participant and was supplied without curation.

A second Seattle source provided samples from volunteer blood donors who had recovered from COVID-19. Each collaborating institution followed its own protocols to collect whole blood in K2EDTA tubes. For TCRbeta analysis, collaborators shipped samples in one of three forms: frozen whole blood, isolated PBMCs, or DNA extracted from either of those sample types. The sequencing sample was made of peripheral blood. This TCR was sampled from a man between 40 and 49 years old who had recovered from COVID-19. The chain is made from TRBV12-5 and TRBJ1-1; no D segment can be confidently identified. The DNA is TGTGCTAGTGCTTTAAAGAGCGATGGCACTGAAGCTTTCTTT. Its protein product is CASALKSDGTEAFF.